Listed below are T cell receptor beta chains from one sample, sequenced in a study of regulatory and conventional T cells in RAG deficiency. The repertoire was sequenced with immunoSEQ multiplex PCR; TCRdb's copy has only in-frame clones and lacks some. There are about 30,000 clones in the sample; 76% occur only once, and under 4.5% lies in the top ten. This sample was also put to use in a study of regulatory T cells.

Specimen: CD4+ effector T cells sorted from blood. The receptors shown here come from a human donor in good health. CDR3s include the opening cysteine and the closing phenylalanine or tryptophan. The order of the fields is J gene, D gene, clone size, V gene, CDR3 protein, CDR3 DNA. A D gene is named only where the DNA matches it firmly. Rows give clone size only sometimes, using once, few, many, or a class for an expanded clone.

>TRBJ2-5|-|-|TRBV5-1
CASSLASGGETQYF
TGCGCCAGCAGCTTGGCTTCAGGCGGAGAGACCCAGTACTTC
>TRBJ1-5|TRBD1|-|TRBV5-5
CASSSGGQPQHF
TGTGCCAGCAGCTCAGGGGGTCAGCCCCAGCATTTT
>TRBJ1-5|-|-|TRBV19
CASSIGGSGGAAQPQHF
TGTGCCAGTAGTATAGGGGGTTCGGGGGGCGCGGCTCAGCCCCAGCATTTT
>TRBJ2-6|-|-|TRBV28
CASSLLSGANVLTF
TGTGCCAGCAGTTTGTTATCTGGGGCCAACGTCCTGACTTTC
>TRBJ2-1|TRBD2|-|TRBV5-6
CASSPVQRGYNEQFF
TGTGCCAGCAGCCCGGTCCAGCGGGGGTACAATGAGCAGTTCTTC
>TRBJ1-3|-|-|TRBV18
CASAPQRGSGNTIYF
TGTGCCAGCGCACCCCAAAGGGGCTCTGGAAACACCATATATTTT
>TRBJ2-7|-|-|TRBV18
CASSVRGGPYEQYF
TGTGCCAGCTCAGTAAGGGGGGGTCCCTACGAGCAGTACTTC
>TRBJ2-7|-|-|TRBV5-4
CASSLTSSYEQYF
TGTGCCAGCAGCTTAACATCATCCTACGAGCAGTACTTC
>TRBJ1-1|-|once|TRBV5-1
CASSSPLGNTEAFF
TGCGCCAGCAGCTCCCCCCTAGGCAACACTGAAGCTTTCTTT
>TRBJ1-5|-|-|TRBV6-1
CASSEVASNQPQHF
TGTGCCAGCAGTGAGGTAGCGAGCAATCAGCCCCAGCATTTT
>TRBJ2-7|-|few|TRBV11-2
CASGGLSYEQYF
TGTGCCAGCGGGGGGCTCTCCTACGAGCAGTACTTC
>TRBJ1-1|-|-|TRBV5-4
CASSFPDRQNTEAFF
TGTGCCAGCAGCTTCCCTGACAGACAGAACACTGAAGCTTTCTTT
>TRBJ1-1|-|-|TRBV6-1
CASSEIGNTEAFF
TGTGCCAGCAGTGAAATAGGGAACACTGAAGCTTTCTTT
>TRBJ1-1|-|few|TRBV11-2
CASSLAQGPNTEAFF
TGTGCCAGCAGCTTAGCCCAGGGCCCGAACACTGAAGCTTTCTTT
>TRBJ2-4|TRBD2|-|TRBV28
CASSTSGGRLGIQYF
TGTGCCAGCAGTACCAGCGGGGGGCGGCTAGGGATTCAGTACTTC
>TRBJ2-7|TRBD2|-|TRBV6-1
CASSEWDQRGYEQYF
TGTGCCAGCAGTGAATGGGATCAGCGGGGCTACGAGCAGTACTTC
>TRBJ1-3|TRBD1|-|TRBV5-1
CASSHGVDRRGELSGNTIYF
TGCGCCAGCAGCCACGGGGTGGACAGGCGAGGGGAACTCTCTGGAAACACCATATATTTT
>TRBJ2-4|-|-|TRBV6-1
CASRAVMGAGYIQYF
TGTGCCAGCAGGGCCGTAATGGGGGCGGGATACATTCAGTACTTC
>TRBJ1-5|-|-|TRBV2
CASSEVGRGHQPQHF
TGTGCCAGCAGTGAAGTAGGGAGAGGACATCAGCCCCAGCATTTT
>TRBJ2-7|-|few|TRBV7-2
CASSLTGGPQYEQYF
TGTGCCAGCAGCTTAACCGGTGGGCCCCAGTACGAGCAGTACTTC
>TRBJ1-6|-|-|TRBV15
CATSTVLYNSPLHF
TGTGCCACTTCGACAGTTCTCTATAATTCACCCCTCCACTTT
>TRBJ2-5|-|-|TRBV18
CASSPPIRGVQETQYF
TGTGCCAGCTCACCACCAATCAGGGGTGTCCAAGAGACCCAGTACTTC
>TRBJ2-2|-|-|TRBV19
CASSMGWGAGELFF
TGTGCCAGTAGTATGGGGTGGGGCGCCGGGGAGCTGTTTTTT
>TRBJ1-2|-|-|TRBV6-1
CASSAPLPFIPGYTF
TGTGCCAGCAGTGCTCCCCTGCCATTCATCCCAGGCTACACCTTC
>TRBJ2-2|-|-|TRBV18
CASSPKTGTGELFF
TGTGCCAGCTCACCAAAGACAGGCACCGGGGAGCTGTTTTTT
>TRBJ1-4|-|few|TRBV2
CASSPTNEKLFF
TGTGCCAGCAGCCCAACTAATGAAAAACTGTTTTTT
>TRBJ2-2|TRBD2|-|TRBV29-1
CSVDSGGRTGELFF
TGCAGCGTAGATAGCGGGGGGAGGACCGGGGAGCTGTTTTTT
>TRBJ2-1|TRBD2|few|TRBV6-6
CASSIGTSVIEQFF
TGTGCCAGCAGTATAGGGACTAGCGTTATTGAGCAGTTCTTC
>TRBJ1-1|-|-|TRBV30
CAWSWYSYMNTEAFF
TGTGCCTGGAGTTGGTACAGCTACATGAACACTGAAGCTTTCTTT
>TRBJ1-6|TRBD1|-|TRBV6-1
CASRTGVIGVSPLHF
TGTGCCAGCAGGACAGGGGTGATCGGGGTTTCACCCCTCCACTTT
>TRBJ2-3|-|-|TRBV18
CASSPEIRSADTQYF
TGTGCCAGCTCACCAGAGATCAGGAGCGCAGATACGCAGTATTTT
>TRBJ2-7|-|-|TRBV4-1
CASSQESILPHEQYF
TGCGCCAGCAGCCAAGAAAGTATTCTCCCCCACGAGCAGTACTTC
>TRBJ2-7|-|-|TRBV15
CATSARQAYEQYF
TGTGCCACCAGCGCACGACAGGCATACGAGCAGTACTTC
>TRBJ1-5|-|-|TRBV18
CASSPLDVRNQPQHF
TGTGCCAGCTCCCCATTGGACGTAAGGAATCAGCCCCAGCATTTT
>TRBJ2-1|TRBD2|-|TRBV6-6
CASSAGPRGESHEQFF
TGTGCCAGCAGTGCGGGGCCGCGGGGGGAGAGTCATGAGCAGTTCTTC
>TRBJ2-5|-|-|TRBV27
CASSLNQGVRRTQYF
TGTGCCAGCAGTTTAAATCAAGGGGTGAGAAGGACCCAGTACTTC
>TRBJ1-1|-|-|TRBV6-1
CASSDSRGEAFF
TGTGCCAGCAGCGACTCTAGGGGTGAAGCTTTCTTT
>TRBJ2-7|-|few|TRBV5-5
CASSPPGEAGSYEQYF
TGTGCCAGCAGCCCGCCCGGCGAGGCCGGATCCTACGAGCAGTACTTC
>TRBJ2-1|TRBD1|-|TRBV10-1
CASSEFAGTGIREQFF
TGCGCCAGCAGTGAGTTTGCCGGGACAGGGATTCGTGAGCAGTTCTTC
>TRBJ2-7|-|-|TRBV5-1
CASSLDIEQYF
TGCGCCAGCAGCTTGGATATCGAGCAGTACTTC
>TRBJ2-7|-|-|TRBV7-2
CASSLDWIGDYEQYF
TGTGCCAGCAGCTTAGACTGGATAGGGGACTACGAGCAGTACTTC
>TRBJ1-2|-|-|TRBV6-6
CASSYSAGQGYGYTF
TGTGCCAGCAGTTACTCGGCAGGCCAAGGCTATGGCTACACCTTC
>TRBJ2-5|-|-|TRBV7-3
CASSLSSEETQYF
TGTGCCAGCAGCTTATCGTCAGAAGAGACCCAGTACTTC
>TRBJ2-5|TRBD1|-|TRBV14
CASSQHRGLETQYF
TGTGCCAGCAGCCAACACAGGGGGTTAGAGACCCAGTACTTC
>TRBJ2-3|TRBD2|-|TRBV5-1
CASSLLAGGLTDTQYF
TGCGCCAGCAGCTTGCTAGCGGGGGGTTTGACAGATACGCAGTATTTT
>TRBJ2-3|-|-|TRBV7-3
CASSPLGNPTDTQYF
TGTGCCAGCAGCCCCCTCGGGAATCCCACAGATACGCAGTATTTT
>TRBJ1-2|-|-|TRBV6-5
CASSLDRSYYGYTF
TGTGCCAGCAGTCTCGACAGGTCTTACTATGGCTACACCTTC
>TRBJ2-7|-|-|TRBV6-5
CASINTGTYEQYF
TGTGCCAGCATTAATACAGGAACCTACGAGCAGTACTTC
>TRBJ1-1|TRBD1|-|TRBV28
CASSPTNYPRDRGYMNTEAFF
TGTGCCAGCAGTCCTACTAATTACCCCCGGGACAGGGGGTATATGAACACTGAAGCTTTCTTT
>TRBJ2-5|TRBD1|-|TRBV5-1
CASSWGTVQETQYF
TGCGCCAGCAGCTGGGGGACAGTGCAAGAGACCCAGTACTTC
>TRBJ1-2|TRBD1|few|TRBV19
CASSIGTGGLTYGYTF
TGTGCCAGTAGTATTGGCACAGGGGGCCTGACCTATGGCTACACCTTC
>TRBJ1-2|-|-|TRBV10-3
CAISDGNYGYTF
TGTGCCATCAGTGATGGGAACTATGGCTACACCTTC
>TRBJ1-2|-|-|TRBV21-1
CASSPAAPDYGYTF
TGTGCCAGCAGCCCCGCCGCGCCGGACTATGGCTACACCTTC
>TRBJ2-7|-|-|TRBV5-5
CASSSIPRDGDEQYF
TGTGCCAGCAGCTCCATTCCCAGGGATGGGGACGAGCAGTACTTC